These T cell receptor beta chains were read from a single sample in a study of OX40 agonist ivuxolimab in advanced cancers. The protocol was immunoSEQ multiplex PCR, while the TCRdb copy is restricted to in-frame clones and leaves out a portion. Of some 62,000 clones listed, roughly nine tenths were seen once; the top ten hold less than 6%. The sequencing here drew on CD4+ or CD8+ T cells sorted from blood, taken in a trial of the OX40 agonist ivuxolimab. These receptors were collected from an adult with an advanced solid tumor such as melanoma, head and neck, liver or kidney cancer. CDR3s include the opening cysteine and the closing phenylalanine or tryptophan. The order of the fields is V gene, CDR3 protein.

V gene: TRBV19; CDR3 protein: CASSIEGRGDQPQHF
V gene: TRBV7-3; CDR3 protein: CASSPGGGRVEETQYF
V gene: TRBV18; CDR3 protein: CASSSLSGRAYNEQFF
V gene: TRBV7-8; CDR3 protein: CASSSLRGGEQYF
V gene: TRBV6-5; CDR3 protein: CASRITINEKLFF
V gene: TRBV5-1; CDR3 protein: CASSLGAGGGQPQHF
V gene: TRBV19; CDR3 protein: CASRGDRVGTEAFF
V gene: TRBV5-1; CDR3 protein: CASSTDRVVDTQYF
V gene: TRBV9; CDR3 protein: CASSAGLAGAEDTQYF
V gene: TRBV6-4; CDR3 protein: CASRPGTGFYGYTF
V gene: TRBV21-1; CDR3 protein: CASSKPRWVEQYF
V gene: TRBV5-3; CDR3 protein: CARSLAAPYEQYF
V gene: TRBV29-1; CDR3 protein: CSGGQGVYEQFF
V gene: TRBV5-1; CDR3 protein: CASSFTENTEAFF
V gene: TRBV7-9; CDR3 protein: CASSRDQPGPQHF
V gene: TRBV30; CDR3 protein: CAWSRDPRATQYF
V gene: TRBV9; CDR3 protein: CASSLSSGETQYF
V gene: TRBV10-3; CDR3 protein: CATELGGQGKETQYF